This passage covers 5 T cell receptor beta chains from one sample sequenced in a study of CD8 T cells in ankylosing spondylitis. Study-level findings and limits: Among TCR beta sequences, a motif of roughly 8 highly homologous variants appeared characteristic of ankylosing spondylitis blood.

Each CDR3 protein is one row after TCRdb ran MiXCR on the 5' RACE reads. Of over 600,000 distinct CDR3 sequences in the sample, around 19% were seen once. Their antigens remain unidentified. The sequencing input was blood, either unsorted or a sorted T cell fraction (not recorded which). The receptor set was obtained from a male donor with ankylosing spondylitis.

This chain joins TRBV30 and TRBJ1-2, with D possibly being TRBD1 (6 bases). The germline CDR1 and CDR2 sequences are GTSNPN and SVGIG (reference sequence). This CDR3 comprises 12 residues. Trimming stripped 3 bases from V and 8 bases from J, with 13 bases between. In DNA, the CDR3 is TGTGCCTGGAGCCCCGGGGGCGGAGGCTACACCTTC. Protein product: CAWSPGGGGYTF. The whole variable domain, remainder taken from reference TRBV30 and TRBJ1-2, is SQTIHQWPATLVQPVGSPLSLECTVEGTSNPNLYWYRQAAGRGLQLLFYSVGIGQISSEVPQNLSASRPQDRQFILSSKKLLLSDSGFYLCAWSPGGGGYTFGSGTRLTVV.

V gene TRBV27 combines with J gene TRBJ2-4; tentatively, D is TRBD1 (6 bases). Germline loops: CDR1 MNHEY, CDR2 SMNVEV (reference sequence). The CDR3 is 16 residues long. V lost 6 bases and J lost 1, with 16 bases in between. CDR3 protein: CASSSPRTEAKNIQYF. In nucleotides, the CDR3 is TGTGCCAGCAGCTCGCCCAGGACAGAGGCCAAAAACATTCAGTACTTC.

There are a few counts of this clonotype. The chain uses TRBV20-1 and TRBJ2-1; D possibly matches TRBD1 or TRBD2 (6 bases each). V was trimmed by 3 bases and J by 1 base, leaving 10 bases between them. The CDR3 loop spans 14 amino acids. Germline CDR1 DFQATT, CDR2 SNEGSKA (reference sequence). The CDR3 nucleotides are TGCAGTGCTAGGGGGGGCTTATCCTACAATGAGCAGTTCTTC. This encodes CSARGGLSYNEQFF.

This clonotype has only a few counts. This sequence joins TRBV3-1 and TRBJ1-1, with 8 bases identical to TRBD1. The CDR3 has 15 amino acids. Per the germline V gene, CDR1 is LGHDT and CDR2 is YNNKEL (reference sequence). J lost 3 bases, V lost 0 bases, and 3 bases had no gene match. DNA of the CDR3: TGTGCCAGCAGCCAAGATGGCAGGGGGCACACTGAAGCTTTCTTT. Translation: CASSQDGRGHTEAFF.

This clonotype was seen repeatedly, ten times or more. The V and J genes are TRBV7-2 and TRBJ1-1; TRBD1 matches at 7 bases. J gave up 1 base and V 2 bases, and 1 base lay outside the gene matches. The CDR3 is made up of 14 amino acids. The germline CDR1 and CDR2 sequences are SGHTA and FQGNSA. The DNA for the CDR3 is TGTGCCAGCAGCTTATACAGGGGGAACACTGAAGCTTTCTTT. It specifies CASSLYRGNTEAFF.